This TCR beta chain was found in a study of cytomegalovirus exposure and HLA in healthy donors (dated by TCRdb to 2016 to 2017). For the wider study: According to an earlier analysis of 587 of the donors, 150 million to 200 million T cells yielded 100 million or so unique TCR beta sequences and less than 300 Gb of sequence data. About 300 gigabases of sequencing data and tens of millions of unique TCR sequences were included in an early release covering about 620 HLA-typed donors. Among the roughly 380 genotyped donors, 75% to 90% belonged to the genetic ancestry cluster associated with self-reported Caucasian donors. The study aimed to test whether cataloging public T cell receptors could reveal signatures of past pathogen exposure. The study profiled the T cell repertoires of more than 500 subjects by immunosequencing and related them to cytomegalovirus serostatus. In addition to the first cohort of 650 to 800 subjects, a separate validation cohort of 100 to 150 different subjects was used. To predict cytomegalovirus infection status, the study combined high-throughput TCR immunosequencing, statistical association of individual TCRs with disease status, and machine learning. In a later analysis, previously published TCR beta repertoires from some 640 donors were re-analyzed and high-resolution HLA genotyping was added so that TCR occurrence patterns could be studied. Rather than drawing on any new phenotypic data, the later analysis identified candidate immune exposures from TCR beta sequences and the way those sequences occurred across donors. An earlier analysis of 587 of the donors used high-throughput TCR beta sequencing to judge whether each TCR beta V gene segment behaved as functional or pseudogenic. Donor age, sex, ethnicity and CMV serostatus were collected together with the repertoire data. Genome-wide SNP genotypes for about 55% of the roughly 670 donors were used in a later genetic analysis, which treated that subset as a discovery cohort. All discovery cohort repertoires had been generated on a single sequencing platform. Class I and class II HLA loci were covered by the typing at four-digit resolution. Typing coverage varied by locus: roughly 629-630 donors for A, B, C, DRB1 and DQB1; roughly 510 for DQA1; approximately 610 for DPA1; more than 450 for DPB1. Five DR-DQ haplotypes were handled as single units for association and clustering, since linkage in the cohort was strong. Among around 400 genotyped donors of the cohort, an average of approximately 240,000 unique TCR beta nucleotide sequences was sequenced per donor, of which 15% to 20% were non-productive. The paper's findings and limits, for the study overall: Because counts were too low, roughly 18 rarely observed V segments, including chromosome 9 orphons, were left out of the earlier analysis of over 550 of the donors. In a later analysis, HLA-associated TCR beta chains were found to be more clonally expanded and to have lower generation probabilities than equally common non-associated chains. While some public TCRs were present in many individuals, most TCR sequences turned up only very rarely across donors. A later analysis associated around 16,000 TCR beta sequences with specific HLA alleles at a false discovery rate of 0.05. In a later genetic analysis, a missense DCLRE1C variant was associated with V-gene and J-gene trimming of TCR beta chains, and the association was replicated in an independent cohort. In an earlier analysis of about 540 of the donors, most TCR beta V segments were observed in productive rearrangements about 87% or about 30% of the time, broadly matching IMGT annotations. A further reported finding was that TCR beta sequences accurately predicted the HLA-A and HLA-B alleles for most subjects in the first cohort. The only immune exposure information available for the cohort was CMV serostatus. According to a later analysis, most CMV-associated TCR beta chains appeared to be HLA-restricted, and the HLA associations seemed to be driven largely by CMV exposure. Compared with the roughly 710-donor mean, donors in an Asian-associated ancestry cluster had fewer N-insertions in productive TCRs, according to a later genetic analysis. According to the authors, the approach could potentially be generalized to other disease states and immunological phenotypes. Because HLA typing was unavailable for some donors at each locus, only the typed subset was used in association tests. In a later analysis, the rate of TCR association differed among HLA loci, with DRB1 alleles having the most associated TCRs and HLA-C alleles having the fewest. The sequencing pipeline was judged likely to have produced a cluster of highly shared sequence variants as a technical artifact. In vitro tests confirmed that a few of the cytomegalovirus-associated TCR beta chains recognize cytomegalovirus antigens. Only TCR beta chains were sequenced in this cohort, and the absence of alpha or paired-chain data limited detectable features. In a later analysis, several top co-occurrence clusters were reported to appear linked to parvovirus B19, influenza, CMV and Epstein-Barr virus. The classifier was reported to diagnose cytomegalovirus status with high specificity and sensitivity in both the original cohort and the validation cohort. Assigning TCR associations to individual alleles was difficult when HLA alleles, especially DR and DQ, strongly co-occurred. Roughly uniform sequencing depth across donors was assumed in presence/absence analyses, although this assumption may not hold. Linkage disequilibrium might explain the correlated functional status among segregating V segments, but an unknown experimental factor could not be ruled out. Because the 87-base-pair reads could not distinguish some IMGT-functional V segments, including TRBV6-2 and TRBV6-3, those segments were excluded. In the study, around 150 TCR beta chains were listed as associated with cytomegalovirus.

Remarks on this clone: What antigen it recognizes has not been identified. Qualities for individual bases were not recorded, and no much larger clone is one base off.

CDR1 is given as LGHNA and CDR2 as YNFKEQ, both from the germline V gene. Taken from cysteine to phenylalanine, the CDR3 has 14 residues. Left in the record is the CDR3 DNA by itself, 42 bases read in frame from the first base. The junction shows trimming of 2 bases on V and 1 base on J, plus 8 bases between the germline ends. Library preparation used the immunoSEQ multiplex PCR assay. For the multiplex PCR, a mixture combining 60 forward primers for TCR Vbeta segments and 13 reverse primers for TCR Jbeta segments was used. The CDR3 region of rearranged TCR beta genes was amplified from genomic DNA by a multiplex PCR assay. The Illumina HiSeq System was used to sequence the amplified TCR beta libraries as 87-base-pair reads. Concerning the study's data processing: In a later analysis, tens of millions of unique TCR beta chains were counted across the roughly 610 repertoires, and roughly 9.9 million of these chains were shared by at least two donors. Raw reads were error-corrected and collapsed into unique sequences by a nearest-neighbor algorithm in which closely related sequences were merged to remove PCR and sequencing errors. To assign V, D and J gene segments, CDR3 sequences were aligned to IMGT reference sequences. For a sequence to be retained, a match of at least six nucleotides to both a V gene segment and a J gene segment was required. A rearrangement counted as productive if the CDR3 had no stop codons and remained in frame with V and J, and every other rearrangement counted as non-productive. CDR3 was defined according to IMGT convention as the region running from the second conserved V-encoded cysteine to the conserved J-encoded phenylalanine. The earlier analysis of 587 of the donors excluded sequences that lacked an unambiguous match to a single V gene segment. An earlier analysis of under 750 of the donors called V segments functional above 56.7% productive rearrangements and segregating when the between-donor standard deviation exceeded 5%. A statistical classification framework was developed to diagnose cytomegalovirus status using the catalog of TCR beta chain sequences. V and J gene assignment, in a later analysis, came from comparing TCR nucleotide sequences with IMGT/GENE-DB human TR gene sequences. The TCRdist pipeline was used in a later analysis to assign CDR3 sequences and most-parsimonious VDJ recombination scenarios. A later analysis defined each TCR beta chain by its CDR3 amino acid sequence plus V-gene family, and excluded reads lacking a unique V-gene family. A later analysis removed 500 to 650 highly shared, low-generation-probability nucleotide sequences to deal with suspected cross-contamination and a sequencing artifact. In a later analysis, a clonal expansion index for each public chain was calculated from normalized within-repertoire ranks of inferred template counts. In a later analysis, generation probabilities were computed using a VDJ recombination model fitted to out-of-frame rearrangements, and the results were checked against IGoR. In a later analysis, hypergeometric tests were used to score TCR-TCR, TCR-HLA and TCR-CMV co-occurrence, with a repertoire-size bias correction applied to TCR pairs. In a later analysis, false discovery rates were estimated by permuting HLA or CMV assignments 20 times. In a later analysis, co-occurring TCRs were grouped with DBSCAN, and TCRdist sequence similarity was added when clustering was performed within HLA-allele-positive subsets. Repertoires with fewer than 30,000 or more than 120,000 public chains were left out of co-occurrence clustering, as were five repertoires with anomalous nucleotide sharing. This immuneACCESS table, as held by TCRdb, lists in-frame sequences with V and J called but not all clones. Of the missing ones, under half trace to an unresolved V gene in checked studies; the others have no known cause. From that table come the V and J calls and clone size; the DNA was used to work out D and trimming. This sample is represented by about 180,000 clones; around four fifths of them were singletons. The top ten hold 1.2% of the sample.

The cohort consisted of approximately 690 healthy bone marrow donors. All cohort members were sampled while nominally healthy, although unrecorded immune exposures were likely present. The donor was CMV seronegative and was included in the group of a few hundred seronegative cohort members. A peripheral blood sample was collected from each donor, and TCR beta sequencing was performed on peripheral blood mononuclear cells. The Qiagen DNeasy Blood Extraction Kit was used to extract genomic DNA from the blood cell samples. The origin of this receptor is a boy aged 2 to 10 in good health and CMV-seronegative. Sequences were obtained from PBMCs. The rearrangement combines TRBV4-2 with TRBJ1-1; too little of a D gene remains to name it. The CDR3 protein sequence reads: CASSQPNGNTEAFF. At the DNA level, the sequence is TGTGCCAGCAGCCAACCGAACGGGAACACTGAAGCTTTCTTT.